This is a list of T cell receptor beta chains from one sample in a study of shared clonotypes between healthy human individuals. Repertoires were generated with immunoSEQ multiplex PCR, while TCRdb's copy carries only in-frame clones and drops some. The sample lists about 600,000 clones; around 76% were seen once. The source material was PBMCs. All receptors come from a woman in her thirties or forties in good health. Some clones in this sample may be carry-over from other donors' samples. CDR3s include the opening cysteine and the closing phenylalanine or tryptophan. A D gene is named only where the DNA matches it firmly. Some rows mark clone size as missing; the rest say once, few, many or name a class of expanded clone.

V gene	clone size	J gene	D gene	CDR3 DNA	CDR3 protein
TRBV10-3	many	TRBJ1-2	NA	TGTGCCATCAGTAAGGACAGCCTAAGTTATGGCTACACCTTC	CAISKDSLSYGYTF
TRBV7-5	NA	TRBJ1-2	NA	TGTGCCAGCAGCTTAGCTACAGGGTACTATGGCTACACCTTC	CASSLATGYYGYTF
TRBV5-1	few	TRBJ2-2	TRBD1	TGCGCCAGCACGCAGGGGGCGCACACCGGGGAGCTGTTTTTT	CASTQGAHTGELFF
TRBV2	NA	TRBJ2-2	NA	TGTGCCAGCAGCCCCGTTCTCACCGGGGAGCTGTTTTTT	CASSPVLTGELFF
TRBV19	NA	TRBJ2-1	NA	TGTGCCAGTAGTATCCGTCGAGACAGTGAAGTTCGTTTCTTC	CASSIRRDSEVRFF
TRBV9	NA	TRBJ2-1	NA	TGTGCCAGCAGTGATAAAGTGACTGTTAGCTCCTACAATGAGCAGTTCTTC	CASSDKVTVSSYNEQFF
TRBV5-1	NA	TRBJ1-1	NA	TGCGCCAGCAGCTTGGGCGGGATAGGCACTGAAGCTTTCTTT	CASSLGGIGTEAFF
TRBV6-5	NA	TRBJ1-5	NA	TGTGCCAGCCGACTAGGGGTTGGGCAGCCCCAGCATTTT	CASRLGVGQPQHF
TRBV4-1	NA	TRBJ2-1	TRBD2	TGCGCCAGCAGCCAGAAGGGACTAGCGGGTCACAATGAGCAGTTCTTC	CASSQKGLAGHNEQFF
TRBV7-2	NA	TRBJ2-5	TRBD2	TGTGCCAGCAGCCCCGGGAGGGCTAGCGGGAGATGGGAGACCCAGTACTTC	CASSPGRASGRWETQYF
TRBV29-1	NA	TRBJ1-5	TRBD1	TGCAGCGTTGCGGGACAGGATAGCAATCAGCCCCAGCATTTT	CSVAGQDSNQPQHF
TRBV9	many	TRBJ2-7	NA	TGTGCCAGCAGCGTAGAGGGCTCGCCCTCCTACGAGCAGTACTTC	CASSVEGSPSYEQYF
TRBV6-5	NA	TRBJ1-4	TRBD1	TGTGCCAGCAGTTCCGGGACAGGGGATGAAAAACTGTTTTTT	CASSSGTGDEKLFF
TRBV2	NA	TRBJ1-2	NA	TGTGCCAGTACGCCGGGGCGGGGCTCCCTAGGTGGCTACACCTTC	CASTPGRGSLGGYTF
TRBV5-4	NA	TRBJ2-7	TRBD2	TGTGCCAGCAGCAAGCTAGCGGGTTCCTACGGGCAGTACTTC	CASSKLAGSYGQYF
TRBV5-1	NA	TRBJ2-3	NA	TGCGCCAGCAGCTTGGCCGCCGGGAGTAGCACAGATACGCAGTATTTT	CASSLAAGSSTDTQYF
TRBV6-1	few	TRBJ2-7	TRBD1	TGTGCCAGCAGGGACAGGCGCTACGAGCAGTACTTC	CASRDRRYEQYF
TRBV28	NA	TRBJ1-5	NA	TGTGCCAGCATCTCTGGGTCTCTTTTAAATCAGCCCCAGCATTTT	CASISGSLLNQPQHF
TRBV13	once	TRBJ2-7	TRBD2	TGTGCCAGCAGCTCCCCAGGACTAGCCTACGAGCAGTACTTC	CASSSPGLAYEQYF
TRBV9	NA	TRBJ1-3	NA	TGTGCCAGCAGACCGCACTCTGGAAACACCATATATTTT	CASRPHSGNTIYF
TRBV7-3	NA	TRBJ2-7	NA	TGTGCCAGCAGCTTAGGACACAACGAGCAGTACTTC	CASSLGHNEQYF
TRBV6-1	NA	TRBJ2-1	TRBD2	TGTGCCAGCAGTGAAGATTGGGCTAGCGGGAGGGCCTTGGTTGTCCATGAGCAGTTCTTC	CASSEDWASGRALVVHEQFF
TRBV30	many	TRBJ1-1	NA	TGTGCCTACAAAACGAACACTGAAGCTTTCTTT	CAYKTNTEAFF
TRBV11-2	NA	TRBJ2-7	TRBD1	TGTGCCAGCAGCTTTTACAGGGGGACCTACGAGCAGTACTTC	CASSFYRGTYEQYF
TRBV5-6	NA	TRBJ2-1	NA	TGTGCCAGCAGCTTGGGGGGCGGTGAGCAGTTCTTC	CASSLGGGEQFF
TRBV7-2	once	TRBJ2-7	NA	TGTGCCAGCAGCTTAGCGGGAGGATCCTACGAGCAGTACTTC	CASSLAGGSYEQYF
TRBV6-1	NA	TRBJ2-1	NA	TGTGCCAGCGGCCTCAACAATGAGCAGTTCTTC	CASGLNNEQFF
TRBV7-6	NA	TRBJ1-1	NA	TGTGCCAGCAGCTTAAACCCCCAGGGAACGAGAGGCACTGAAGCTTTCTTT	CASSLNPQGTRGTEAFF
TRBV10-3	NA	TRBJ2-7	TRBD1	TGTGCCATCAGTGATGGGGACAGAAGGATGTACGAGCAGTACTTC	CAISDGDRRMYEQYF
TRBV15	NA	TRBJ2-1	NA	TGTGCCACCAGCAGAGTGGGATCCCCCTACAATGAGCAGTTCTTC	CATSRVGSPYNEQFF
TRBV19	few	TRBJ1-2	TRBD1	TGTGCCAGTAGTATAGGGACAGGGGCTAACTATGGCTACACCTTC	CASSIGTGANYGYTF
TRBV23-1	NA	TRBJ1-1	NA	TGCGCCAGCAGTCACCCCGGAGGAGTGTGGGACATTCACACTGAAGCTTTCTTT	CASSHPGGVWDIHTEAFF
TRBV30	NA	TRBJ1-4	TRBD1	TGTGCCTGGGACAGGGGGCTCCTGCGGACTAATGAAAAACTGTTTTTT	CAWDRGLLRTNEKLFF
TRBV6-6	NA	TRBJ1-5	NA	TGTGCCAGCAGTTACTTTCGGGGGGCGGTTCAGCCCCAGCATTTT	CASSYFRGAVQPQHF
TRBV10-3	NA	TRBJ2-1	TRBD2	TGTGCCATCAGTGAGTCAGGTAGCGGGAGTATCAACGAGCAGTTCTTC	CAISESGSGSINEQFF
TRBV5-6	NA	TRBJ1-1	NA	TGTGCCAGCAGCTTGGCGCCGAGGGACACTGAAGCTTTCTTT	CASSLAPRDTEAFF
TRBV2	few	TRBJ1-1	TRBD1	TGTGCCAGCAGTGGTAACAGGGGGGACACTGAAGCTTTCTTT	CASSGNRGDTEAFF
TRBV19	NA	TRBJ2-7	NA	TGTGCCAGTAGTCCCCAGGTGTCCTCCTACGAGCAGTACTTC	CASSPQVSSYEQYF
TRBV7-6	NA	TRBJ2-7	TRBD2	TGTGCCAGCAGCTTAGGGACTAGCGGAGAGCAGTACTTC	CASSLGTSGEQYF